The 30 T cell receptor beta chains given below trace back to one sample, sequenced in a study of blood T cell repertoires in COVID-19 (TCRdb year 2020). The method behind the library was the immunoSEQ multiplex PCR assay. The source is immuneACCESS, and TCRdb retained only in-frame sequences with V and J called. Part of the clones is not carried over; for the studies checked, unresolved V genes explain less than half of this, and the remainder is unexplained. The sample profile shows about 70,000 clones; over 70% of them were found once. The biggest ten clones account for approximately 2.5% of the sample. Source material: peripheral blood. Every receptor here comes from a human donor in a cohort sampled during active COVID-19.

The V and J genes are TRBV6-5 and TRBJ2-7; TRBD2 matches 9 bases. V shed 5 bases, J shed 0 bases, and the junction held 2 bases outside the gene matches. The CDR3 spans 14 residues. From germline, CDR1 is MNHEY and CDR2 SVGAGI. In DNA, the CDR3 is TGTGCCAGCAGTAGCGGGGGGAGCTCCTACGAGCAGTACTTC. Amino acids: CASSSGGSSYEQYF.

The CDR3 sequence: CASSGRTGDYGEQYF. For the CDR3, the DNA is TGTGCCAGTAGTGGGCGGACAGGGGATTATGGCGAGCAGTACTTC. The genes are TRBV19 and TRBJ2-7, with 9 positions matching TRBD1. V was pared by 5 bases and J by 6 bases, with 11 bases of the junction left unmatched. The germline gives CDR1 LNHDA, CDR2 SQIVND (reference sequence). This CDR3 region has 15 residues. Full variable domain (remainder filled in from reference TRBV19 and TRBJ2-7): DGGITQSPKYLFRKEGQNVTLSCEQNLNHDAMYWYRQDPGQGLRLIYYSQIVNDFQKGDIAEGYSVSREKKESFPLTVTSAQKNPTAFYLCASSGRTGDYGEQYFGPGTRLTVT.

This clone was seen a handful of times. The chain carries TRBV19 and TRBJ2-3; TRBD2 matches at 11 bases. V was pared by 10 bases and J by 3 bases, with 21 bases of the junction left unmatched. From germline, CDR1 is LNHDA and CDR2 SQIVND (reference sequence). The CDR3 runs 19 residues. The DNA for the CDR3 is TGTGCCACACGCCCGGACAGGAGGTCTAGCGGGAGGTTGACAGATACGCAGTATTTT. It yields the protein CATRPDRRSSGRLTDTQYF.

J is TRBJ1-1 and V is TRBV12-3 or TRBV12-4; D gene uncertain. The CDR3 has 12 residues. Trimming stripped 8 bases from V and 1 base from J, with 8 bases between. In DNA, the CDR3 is TGTGCCAGCGGGCAAACGAACACTGAAGCTTTCTTT. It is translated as CASGQTNTEAFF.

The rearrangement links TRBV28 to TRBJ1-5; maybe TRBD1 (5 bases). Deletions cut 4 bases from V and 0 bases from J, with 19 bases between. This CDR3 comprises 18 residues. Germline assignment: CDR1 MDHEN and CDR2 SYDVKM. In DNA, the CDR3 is TGTGCCAGCAGTTCCGCGCGTATGGGGGGAAATAGCAATCAGCCCCAGCATTTT. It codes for CASSSARMGGNSNQPQHF.

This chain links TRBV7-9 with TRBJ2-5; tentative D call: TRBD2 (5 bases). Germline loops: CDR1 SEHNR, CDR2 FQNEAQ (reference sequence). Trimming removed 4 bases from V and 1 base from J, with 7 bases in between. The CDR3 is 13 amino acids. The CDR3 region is CASSSSGQETQYF. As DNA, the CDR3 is TGTGCCAGCAGCTCCAGCGGCCAAGAGACCCAGTACTTC.

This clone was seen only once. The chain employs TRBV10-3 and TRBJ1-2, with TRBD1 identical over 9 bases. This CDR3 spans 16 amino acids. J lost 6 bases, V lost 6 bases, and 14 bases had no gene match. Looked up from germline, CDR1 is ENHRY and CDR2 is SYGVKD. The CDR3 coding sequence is TGTGCCATCAGGAGTGGATCCAGGACAGGGGTGAATGGCTACACCTTC. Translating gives CAIRSGSRTGVNGYTF.

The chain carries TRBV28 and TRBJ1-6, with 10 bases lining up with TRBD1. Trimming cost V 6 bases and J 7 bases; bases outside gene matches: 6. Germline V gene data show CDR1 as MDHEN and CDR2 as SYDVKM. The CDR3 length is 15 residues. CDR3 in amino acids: CASSVPGQGNSPLHF. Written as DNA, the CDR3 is TGTGCCAGCAGCGTCCCGGGACAGGGGAATTCACCCCTCCACTTT.

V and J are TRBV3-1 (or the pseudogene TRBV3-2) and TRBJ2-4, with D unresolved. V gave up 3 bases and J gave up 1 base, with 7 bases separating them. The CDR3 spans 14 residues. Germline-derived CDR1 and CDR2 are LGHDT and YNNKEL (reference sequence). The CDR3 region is CASSHIPAKNIQYF. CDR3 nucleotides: TGTGCCAGCAGCCATATCCCCGCCAAAAACATTCAGTACTTC.

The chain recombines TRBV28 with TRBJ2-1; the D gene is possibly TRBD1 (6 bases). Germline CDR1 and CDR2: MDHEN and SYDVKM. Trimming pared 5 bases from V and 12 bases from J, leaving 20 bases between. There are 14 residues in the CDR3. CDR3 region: CASSPSSITGMQFF. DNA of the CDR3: TGTGCCAGCAGTCCTAGCTCGATAACAGGGATGCAGTTCTTC.

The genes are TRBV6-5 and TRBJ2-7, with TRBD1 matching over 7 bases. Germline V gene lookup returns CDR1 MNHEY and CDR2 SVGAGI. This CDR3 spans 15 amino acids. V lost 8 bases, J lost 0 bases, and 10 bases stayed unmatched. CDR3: CASGQWTGYSYEQYF. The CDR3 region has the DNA TGTGCCAGCGGGCAGTGGACAGGATACTCCTACGAGCAGTACTTC.

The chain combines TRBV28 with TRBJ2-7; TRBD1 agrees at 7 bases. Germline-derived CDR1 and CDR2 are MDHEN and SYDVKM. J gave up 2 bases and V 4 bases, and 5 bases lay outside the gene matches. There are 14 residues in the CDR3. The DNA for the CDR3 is TGTGCCAGCAGTTCCAACGACAGGGCCTACGAGCAGTACTTC. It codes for CASSSNDRAYEQYF.

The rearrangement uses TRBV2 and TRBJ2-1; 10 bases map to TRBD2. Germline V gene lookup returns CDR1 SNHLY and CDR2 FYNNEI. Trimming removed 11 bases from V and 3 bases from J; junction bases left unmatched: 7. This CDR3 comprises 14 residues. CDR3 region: CAGTVAGGYNEQFF. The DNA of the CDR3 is TGTGCCGGCACGGTAGCGGGAGGCTACAATGAGCAGTTCTTC.

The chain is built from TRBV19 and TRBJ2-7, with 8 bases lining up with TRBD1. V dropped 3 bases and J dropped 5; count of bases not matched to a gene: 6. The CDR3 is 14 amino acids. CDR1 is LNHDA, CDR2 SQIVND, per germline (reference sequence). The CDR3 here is CASSIFGQGNEQYF. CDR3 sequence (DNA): TGTGCCAGTAGTATTTTCGGACAGGGAAACGAGCAGTACTTC. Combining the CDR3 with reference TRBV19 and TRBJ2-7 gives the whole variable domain DGGITQSPKYLFRKEGQNVTLSCEQNLNHDAMYWYRQDPGQGLRLIYYSQIVNDFQKGDIAEGYSVSREKKESFPLTVTSAQKNPTAFYLCASSIFGQGNEQYFGPGTRLTVT.

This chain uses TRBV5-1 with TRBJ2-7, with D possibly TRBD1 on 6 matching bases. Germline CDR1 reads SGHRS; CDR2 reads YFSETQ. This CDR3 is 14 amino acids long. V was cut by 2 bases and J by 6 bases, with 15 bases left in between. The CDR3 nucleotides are TGCGCCAGCAGCTTATGGGGGCCTGATTCCGAGCAGTACTTC. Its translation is CASSLWGPDSEQYF.

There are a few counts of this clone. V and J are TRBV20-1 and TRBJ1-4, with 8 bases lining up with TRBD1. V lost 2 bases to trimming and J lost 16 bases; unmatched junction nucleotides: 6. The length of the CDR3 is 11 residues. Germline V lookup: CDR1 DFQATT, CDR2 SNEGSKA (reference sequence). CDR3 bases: TGCAGTGCTAGACGGGACAGGAGGCGGTTTTTT. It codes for CSARRDRRRFF.

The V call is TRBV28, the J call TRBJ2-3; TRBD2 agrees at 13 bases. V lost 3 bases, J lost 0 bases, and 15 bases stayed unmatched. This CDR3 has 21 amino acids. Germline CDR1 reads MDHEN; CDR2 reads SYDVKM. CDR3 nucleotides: TGTGCCAGCAGTTTTTTCCTCGGACTAGCGGGGGCTTATTCTAGCACAGATACGCAGTATTTT. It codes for CASSFFLGLAGAYSSTDTQYF.

The CDR3 region is CASSPAWEAARGNQPQHF. The CDR3 bases are TGTGCCAGCAGTCCCGCCTGGGAGGCAGCTAGGGGCAATCAGCCCCAGCATTTT. The chain couples TRBV6-2 or TRBV6-3 to TRBJ1-5; D not certain. Germline CDR1 MNHEY, CDR2 SVGEGT. Trimming left V 5 bases short and J 2 bases short, with 22 bases between. This CDR3 spans 18 amino acids.

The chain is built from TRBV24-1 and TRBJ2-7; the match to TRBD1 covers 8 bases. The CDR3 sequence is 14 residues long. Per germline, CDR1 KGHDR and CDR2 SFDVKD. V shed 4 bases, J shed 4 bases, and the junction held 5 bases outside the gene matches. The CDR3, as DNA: TGTGCCACCAGTGACGCGGACAGGGTGTACGAGCAGTACTTC. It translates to CATSDADRVYEQYF.

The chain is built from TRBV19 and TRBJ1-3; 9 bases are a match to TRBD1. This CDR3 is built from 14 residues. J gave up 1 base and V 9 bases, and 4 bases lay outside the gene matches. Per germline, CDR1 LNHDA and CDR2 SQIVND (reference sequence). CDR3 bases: TGTGCCAGCGTGACAGGGGGATCTGGAAACACCATATATTTT. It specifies CASVTGGSGNTIYF.

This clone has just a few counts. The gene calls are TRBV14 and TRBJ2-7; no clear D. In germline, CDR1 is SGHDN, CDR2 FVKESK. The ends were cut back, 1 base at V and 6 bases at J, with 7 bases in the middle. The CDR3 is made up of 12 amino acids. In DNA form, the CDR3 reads TGTGCCAGCAGCCAAGCTTTCGGCGAGCAGTACTTC. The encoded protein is CASSQAFGEQYF. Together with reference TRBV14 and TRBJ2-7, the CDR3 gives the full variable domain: EAGVTQFPSHSVIEKGQTVTLRCDPISGHDNLYWYRRVMGKEIKFLLHFVKESKQDESGMPNNRFLAERTGGTYSTLKVQPAELEDSGVYFCASSQAFGEQYFGPGTRLTVT.

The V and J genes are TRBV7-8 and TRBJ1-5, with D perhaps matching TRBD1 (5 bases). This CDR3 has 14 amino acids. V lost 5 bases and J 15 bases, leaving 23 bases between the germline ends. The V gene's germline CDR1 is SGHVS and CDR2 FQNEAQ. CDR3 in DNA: TGTGCCAGCAGCCCCCGGAGGGGTCCTTCCCCTAGGCATTTT. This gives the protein CASSPRRGPSPRHF.

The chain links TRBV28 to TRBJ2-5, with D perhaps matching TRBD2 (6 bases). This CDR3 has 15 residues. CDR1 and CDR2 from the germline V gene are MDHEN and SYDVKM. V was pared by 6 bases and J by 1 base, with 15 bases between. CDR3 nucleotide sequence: TGTGCCAGCAGCGAAATCGGGGAGGCCCAAGAGACCCAGTACTTC. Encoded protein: CASSEIGEAQETQYF.

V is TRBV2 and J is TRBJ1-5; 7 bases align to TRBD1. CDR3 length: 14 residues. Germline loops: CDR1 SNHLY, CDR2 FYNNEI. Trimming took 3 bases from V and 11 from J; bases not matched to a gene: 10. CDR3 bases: TGTGCCAGCAGTGATTTCGGGACAGTTATATCCCAGCATTTT. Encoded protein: CASSDFGTVISQHF.

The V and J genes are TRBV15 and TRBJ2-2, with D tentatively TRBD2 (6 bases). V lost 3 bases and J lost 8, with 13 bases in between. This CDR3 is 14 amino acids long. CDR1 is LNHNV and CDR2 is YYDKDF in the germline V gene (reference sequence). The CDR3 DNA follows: TGTGCCACCAGCAGTCCGACTAGAACTGGGGAGCTGTTTTTT. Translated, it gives CATSSPTRTGELFF.

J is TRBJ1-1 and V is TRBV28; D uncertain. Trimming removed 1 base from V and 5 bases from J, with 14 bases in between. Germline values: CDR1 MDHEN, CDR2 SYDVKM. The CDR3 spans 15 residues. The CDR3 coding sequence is TGTGCCAGCAGTTTATCGGCCAGGCGTGAGACTGAAGCTTTCTTT. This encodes CASSLSARRETEAFF.

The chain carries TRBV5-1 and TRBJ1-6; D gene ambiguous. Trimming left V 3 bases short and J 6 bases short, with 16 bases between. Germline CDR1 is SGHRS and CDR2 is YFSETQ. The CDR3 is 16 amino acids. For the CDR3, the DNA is TGCGCCAGCAGCTCCCATCTTCTTCAGGCTAATTCACCCCTCCACTTT. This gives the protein CASSSHLLQANSPLHF.

The CDR3 sequence: CASSLAEQGSTGELFF. The CDR3 bases are TGCGCCAGCAGCTTGGCCGAACAGGGGTCCACCGGGGAGCTGTTTTTT. This chain uses TRBV5-1 with TRBJ2-2; 7 bases agree with TRBD1. The CDR3 contains 16 residues. The J segment lost 4 bases and the V segment lost 0 bases, leaving 6 bases of the junction unmatched. Germline V gene sequence: CDR1 SGHRS, CDR2 YFSETQ.

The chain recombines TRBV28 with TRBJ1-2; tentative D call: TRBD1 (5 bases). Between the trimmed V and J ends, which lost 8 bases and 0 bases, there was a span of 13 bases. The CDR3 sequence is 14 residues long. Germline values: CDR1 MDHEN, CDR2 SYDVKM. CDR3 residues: CASSPGGANYGYTF. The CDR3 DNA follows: TGTGCCAGCTCACCGGGGGGAGCTAACTATGGCTACACCTTC.

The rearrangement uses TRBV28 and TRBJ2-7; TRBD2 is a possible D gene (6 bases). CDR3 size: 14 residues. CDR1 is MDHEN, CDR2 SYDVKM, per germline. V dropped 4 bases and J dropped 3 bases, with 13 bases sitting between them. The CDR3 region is CASSWGLGVYEQYF. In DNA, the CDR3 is TGTGCCAGCAGTTGGGGACTGGGAGTCTACGAGCAGTACTTC. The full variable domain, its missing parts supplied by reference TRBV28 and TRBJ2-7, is DVKVTQSSRYLVKRTGEKVFLECVQDMDHENMFWYRQDPGLGLRLIYFSYDVKMKEKGDIPEGYSVSREKKERFSLILESASTNQTSMYLCASSWGLGVYEQYFGPGTRLTVT.